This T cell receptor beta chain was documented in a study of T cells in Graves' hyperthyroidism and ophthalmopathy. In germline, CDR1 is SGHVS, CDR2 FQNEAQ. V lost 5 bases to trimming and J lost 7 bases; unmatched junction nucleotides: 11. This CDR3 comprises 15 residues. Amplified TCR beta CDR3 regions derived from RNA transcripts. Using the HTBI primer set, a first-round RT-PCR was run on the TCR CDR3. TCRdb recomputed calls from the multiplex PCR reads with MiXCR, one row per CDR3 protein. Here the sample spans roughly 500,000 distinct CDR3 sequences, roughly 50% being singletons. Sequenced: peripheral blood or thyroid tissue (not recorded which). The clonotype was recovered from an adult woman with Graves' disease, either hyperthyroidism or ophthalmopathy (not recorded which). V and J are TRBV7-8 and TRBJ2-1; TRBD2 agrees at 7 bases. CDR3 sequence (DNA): TGTGCCAGCAGCCTCTTGAGGGAGGGAGTAAATGAGCAGTTCTTC. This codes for CASSLLREGVNEQFF.